The present T cell receptor (beta chain) was sequenced within a study of cytomegalovirus exposure and HLA in healthy donors. The overall study: For the 300 to 450 genotyped donors, around 76% fell within the Caucasian-associated ancestry cluster.

Use of 60 Vbeta and 13 Jbeta primers characterized the PCR. Only in-frame clones appear in the TCRdb table, and some are missing; sequencing was by immunoSEQ multiplex PCR. This table lists about 150,000 clones. Whole-study findings and limits: About 90% or about 30% of the time was how often most TCR beta V segments were productive, according to an earlier analysis. It was assumed in the presence/absence analyses that sequencing depth was roughly uniform across donors. In a later analysis, HLA-associated TCR beta chains were more clonally expanded than equally common others.

About this clone: The antigen is not known.

Sequenced: PBMCs. The origin of this receptor is a woman between 45 and 65 years old in good health and CMV-seronegative.

CDR3 DNA sequence: TGTGCCAGCAGTTTAACGGACAGGGGGAGGTCACCCCTCCACTTT. Its protein product is CASSLTDRGRSPLHF. This chain uses TRBV28 with TRBJ1-6, with 10 bases identical to TRBD1. This CDR3 contains 15 residues. Germline CDR1 and CDR2: MDHEN and SYDVKM. The J segment lost 10 bases and the V segment lost 2 bases, leaving 5 bases of the junction unmatched. The full variable domain, its missing parts supplied by reference TRBV28 and TRBJ1-6, is DVKVTQSSRYLVKRTGEKVFLECVQDMDHENMFWYRQDPGLGLRLIYFSYDVKMKEKGDIPEGYSVSREKKERFSLILESASTNQTSMYLCASSLTDRGRSPLHFGNGTRLTVT.